This T cell receptor (beta chain) was documented in a study of cytomegalovirus exposure and HLA in healthy donors. Study observations and caveats: Reports indicated that the classifier achieved high specificity and sensitivity in diagnosing cytomegalovirus status.

Profiled with immunoSEQ multiplex PCR; TCRdb holds only in-frame clones, not every one. The sample yields 180,000 or so clones, approximately 86% seen once. Per germline, CDR1 SQVTM and CDR2 ANQGSEA. This CDR3 comprises 14 residues. Trimming took off 7 bases at V and 4 bases at J, with 14 bases between the two ends. About this clone itself: Its antigen remains unknown.

Sequencing used PBMCs. The chain employs TRBV29-1 and TRBJ2-6, with D hard to call. The sequence derives from a young man in good health and CMV-seropositive. The CDR3 sequence: CSAIQAAGANVLTF. DNA for the CDR3: TGCAGCGCCATCCAGGCGGCCGGGGCCAACGTCCTGACTTTC.